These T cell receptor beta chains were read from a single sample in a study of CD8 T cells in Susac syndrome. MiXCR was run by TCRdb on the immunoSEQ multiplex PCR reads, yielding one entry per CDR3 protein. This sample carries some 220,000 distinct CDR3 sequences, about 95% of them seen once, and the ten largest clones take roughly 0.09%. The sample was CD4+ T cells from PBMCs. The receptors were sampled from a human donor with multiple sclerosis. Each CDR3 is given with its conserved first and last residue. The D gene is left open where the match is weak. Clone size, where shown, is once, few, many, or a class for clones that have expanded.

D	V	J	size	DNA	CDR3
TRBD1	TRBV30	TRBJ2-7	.	TGTGCCTGGAGTGGGGACAGCCCAACCTACGAGCAGTACTTC	CAWSGDSPTYEQYF
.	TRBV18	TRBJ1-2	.	TGTGCCAGCTCATCAGACACCGCCCTACTGGGTGGCTACACCTTC	CASSSDTALLGGYTF
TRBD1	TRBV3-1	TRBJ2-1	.	TGTGCCAGCAGCCAAATGACAGGGAGAGGAAATGAGCAGTTCTTC	CASSQMTGRGNEQFF
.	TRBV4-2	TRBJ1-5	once	TGTGCCAGCAGCCAAGGCCGTGCGGAGGGGCAGCCCCAGCATTTT	CASSQGRAEGQPQHF
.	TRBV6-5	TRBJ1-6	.	TGTGCCAGCAGGGGAAGGACAGAACATTCACCCCTCCACTTT	CASRGRTEHSPLHF
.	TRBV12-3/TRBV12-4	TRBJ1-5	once	TGTGCCAGCAGTTTAGCGGCCGGGATTAGCAATCAGCCCCAGCATTTT	CASSLAAGISNQPQHF
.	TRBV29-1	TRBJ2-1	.	TGCAGCGTTTCAATGGGCTATAGGGACAATGAGCAGTTCTTC	CSVSMGYRDNEQFF
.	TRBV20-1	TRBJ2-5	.	TGCAGTGCTAGTTTGGAGACCCAGTACTTC	CSASLETQYF
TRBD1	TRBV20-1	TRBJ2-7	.	TGCAGTGCTCCGGGACAGGCATCCTACGAGCAGTACTTC	CSAPGQASYEQYF
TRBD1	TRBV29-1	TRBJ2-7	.	TGCAGCGTATCCCTGGGACAGGGGGCTGGTGAGCAGTACTTC	CSVSLGQGAGEQYF
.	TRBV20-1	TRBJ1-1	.	TGCAGTGCTAGAATCGGGAGGGACACTGAAGCTTTCTTT	CSARIGRDTEAFF
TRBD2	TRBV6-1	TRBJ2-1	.	TGTGCCAGCAGTGAAGCGTTAGCGGGGGGTAGCTCCTACAATGAGCAGTTCTTC	CASSEALAGGSSYNEQFF
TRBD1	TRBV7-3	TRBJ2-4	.	TGTGCCAGCAGCCCCCAAGGGGGCTTTACCAAAAACATTCAGTACTTC	CASSPQGGFTKNIQYF
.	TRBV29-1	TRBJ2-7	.	TGCAGCGTTGTCAGTGACAGCTCCTACGAGCAGTACTTC	CSVVSDSSYEQYF
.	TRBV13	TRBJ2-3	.	TGTGCCAGCGCTAAGCCCTCTAGGTCCACAGATACGCAGTATTTT	CASAKPSRSTDTQYF
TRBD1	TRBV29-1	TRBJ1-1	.	TGCAGCGGAATTCTAGGGACAGGGGGCATTAGGAGCACTGAAGCTTTCTTT	CSGILGTGGIRSTEAFF
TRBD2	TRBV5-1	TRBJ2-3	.	TGCGCCAGCAGCTTCAGGACTAGCAACACAGATACGCAGTATTTT	CASSFRTSNTDTQYF
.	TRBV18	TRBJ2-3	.	TGTGCCAGCTCACCCGAACTAGTTTTCACGGATACGCAGTATTTT	CASSPELVFTDTQYF
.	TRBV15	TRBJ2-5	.	TGTGCCACCAGCAGAGGGGACGGCCCACAAGAGACCCAGTACTTC	CATSRGDGPQETQYF
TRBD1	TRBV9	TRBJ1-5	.	TGTGCCAGCAGCGTTAATGGGACAGGGGAAGGCCAGCCCCAGCATTTT	CASSVNGTGEGQPQHF
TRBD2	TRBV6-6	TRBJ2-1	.	TGTGCCAGCAGGACCGGGACTAGCGGGAACTATGAGCAGTTCTTC	CASRTGTSGNYEQFF
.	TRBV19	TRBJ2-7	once	TGTGCCAGTAGCCGTGGGGACGGGTCCTACGAGCAGTACTTC	CASSRGDGSYEQYF
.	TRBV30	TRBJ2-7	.	TGTGCCTGGTCCCGGGCCAACTACGAGCAGTACTTC	CAWSRANYEQYF
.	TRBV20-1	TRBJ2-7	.	TGCAGTGCCCCCCGTGAGGCCTCCTACGAGCAGTACTTC	CSAPREASYEQYF
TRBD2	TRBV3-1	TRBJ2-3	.	TGTGCCAGCAGCCAAGGCGGACTAGCTTACTTCACAGATACGCAGTATTTT	CASSQGGLAYFTDTQYF
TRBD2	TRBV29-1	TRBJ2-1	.	TGCAGCGTACGTCCCGGGACTAGCGGGAGGTTCCCTCCCACTTACAATGAGCAGTTCTTC	CSVRPGTSGRFPPTYNEQFF
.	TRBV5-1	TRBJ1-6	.	TGCGCCAGCAGCTACACGGATAATTCACCCCTCCACTTT	CASSYTDNSPLHF
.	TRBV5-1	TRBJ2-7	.	TGCGCCAGCAGCTTGGATCCAGATTCCTACGAGCAGTACTTC	CASSLDPDSYEQYF
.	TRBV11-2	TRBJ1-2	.	TGTGCCAGCAGCCCGGACAGACTCCCGGGGGATGGCTACACCTTC	CASSPDRLPGDGYTF